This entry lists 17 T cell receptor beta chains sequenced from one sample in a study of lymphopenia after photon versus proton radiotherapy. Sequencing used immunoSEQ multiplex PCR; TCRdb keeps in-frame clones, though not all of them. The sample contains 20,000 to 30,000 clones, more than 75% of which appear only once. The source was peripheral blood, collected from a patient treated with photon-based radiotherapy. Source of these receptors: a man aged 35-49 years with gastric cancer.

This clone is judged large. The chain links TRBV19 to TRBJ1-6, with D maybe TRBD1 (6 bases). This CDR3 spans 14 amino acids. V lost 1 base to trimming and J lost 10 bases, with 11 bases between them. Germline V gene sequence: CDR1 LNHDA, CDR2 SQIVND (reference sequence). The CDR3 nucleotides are TGTGCCAGTAGTATAGCAGGGGAAGTCTCACCCCTCCACTTT. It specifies CASSIAGEVSPLHF.

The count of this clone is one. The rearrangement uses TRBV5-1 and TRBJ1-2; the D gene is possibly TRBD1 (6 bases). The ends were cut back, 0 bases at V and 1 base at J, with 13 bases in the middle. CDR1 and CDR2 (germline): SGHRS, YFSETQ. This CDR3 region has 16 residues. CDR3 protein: CASSLGTGTRNYGYTF. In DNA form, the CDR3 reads TGCGCCAGCAGCTTGGGAACAGGGACCCGTAACTATGGCTACACCTTC.

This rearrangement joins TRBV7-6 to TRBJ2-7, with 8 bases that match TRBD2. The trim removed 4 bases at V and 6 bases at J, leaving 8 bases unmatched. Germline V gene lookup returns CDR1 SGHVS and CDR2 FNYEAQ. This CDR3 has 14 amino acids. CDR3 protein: CASSSGAGASEQYF. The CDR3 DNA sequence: TGTGCCAGCAGCTCAGGAGCGGGGGCGTCCGAGCAGTACTTC.

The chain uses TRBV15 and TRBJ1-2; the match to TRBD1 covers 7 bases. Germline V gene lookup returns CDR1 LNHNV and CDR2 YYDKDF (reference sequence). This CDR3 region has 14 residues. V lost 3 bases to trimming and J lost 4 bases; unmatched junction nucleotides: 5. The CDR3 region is CATSRAQGSYGYTF. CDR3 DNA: TGTGCCACCAGCAGGGCACAGGGGTCCTATGGCTACACCTTC. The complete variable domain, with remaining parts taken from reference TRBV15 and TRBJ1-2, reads DAMVIQNPRYQVTQFGKPVTLSCSQTLNHNVMYWYQQKSSQAPKLLFHYYDKDFNNEADTPDNFQSRRPNTSFCFLDIRSPGLGDTAMYLCATSRAQGSYGYTFGSGTRLTVV.

The CDR3 sequence is CASSLRTGQNQPQHF. The CDR3, as DNA: TGCGCCAGCAGCTTGAGGACAGGGCAAAATCAGCCCCAGCATTTT. The V and J genes are TRBV5-1 and TRBJ1-5; 8 bases are a match to TRBD1. With 1 base clipped from V and 4 bases from J, the junction kept 4 bases outside the gene matches. The length of the CDR3 is 15 residues. Germline values: CDR1 SGHRS, CDR2 YFSETQ.

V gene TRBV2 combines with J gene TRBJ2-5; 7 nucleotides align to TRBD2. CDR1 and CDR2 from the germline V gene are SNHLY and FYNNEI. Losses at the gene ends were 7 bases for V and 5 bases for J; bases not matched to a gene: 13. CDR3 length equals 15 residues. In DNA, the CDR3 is TGTGCCAGCACTATCCAGCGGGGAGGGCTTGAGACCCAGTACTTC. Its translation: CASTIQRGGLETQYF. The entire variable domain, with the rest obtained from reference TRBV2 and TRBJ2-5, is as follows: EPEVTQTPSHQVTQMGQEVILRCVPISNHLYFYWYRQILGQKVEFLVSFYNNEISEKSEIFDDQFSVERPDGSNFTLKIRSTKLEDSAMYFCASTIQRGGLETQYFGPGTRLLVL.

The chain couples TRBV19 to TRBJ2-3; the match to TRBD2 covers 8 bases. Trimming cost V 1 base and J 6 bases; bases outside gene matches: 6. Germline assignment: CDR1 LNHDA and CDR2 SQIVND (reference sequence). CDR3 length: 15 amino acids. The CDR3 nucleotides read TGTGCCAGTAGTATAGTCGGGGGGGCCGGTGATACGCAGTATTTT. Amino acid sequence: CASSIVGGAGDTQYF.

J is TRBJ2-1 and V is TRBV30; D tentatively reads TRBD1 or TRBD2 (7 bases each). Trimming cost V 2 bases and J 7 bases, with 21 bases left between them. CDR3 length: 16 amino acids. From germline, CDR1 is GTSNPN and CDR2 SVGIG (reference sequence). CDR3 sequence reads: CAWSSQGGALVNEQFF. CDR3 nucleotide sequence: TGTGCCTGGAGTTCCCAGGGGGGGGCCCTTGTAAATGAGCAGTTCTTC.

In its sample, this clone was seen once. CDR3 protein: CASSRGLAGGSTDTQYF. Here the CDR3 DNA reads TGCGCCAGCAGCCGGGGCCTAGCGGGGGGGTCTACAGATACGCAGTATTTT. The gene calls are TRBV4-1 and TRBJ2-3, with 12 bases aligning to TRBD2. V was clipped by 4 bases and J by 3 bases; unmatched bases: 8. Germline CDR1 and CDR2: MGHRA and YSYEKL. This CDR3 contains 17 residues.

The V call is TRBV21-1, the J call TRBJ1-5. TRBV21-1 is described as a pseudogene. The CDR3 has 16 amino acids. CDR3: CASSAGALALDQPQHF. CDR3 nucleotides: TGTGCCAGCAGCGCCGGGGCCCTGGCGTTGGATCAGCCCCAGCATTTT.

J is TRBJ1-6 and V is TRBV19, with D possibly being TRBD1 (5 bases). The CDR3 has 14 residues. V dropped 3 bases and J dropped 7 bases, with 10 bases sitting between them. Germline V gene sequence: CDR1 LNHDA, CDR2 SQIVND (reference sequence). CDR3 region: CASSIWTLNSPLHF. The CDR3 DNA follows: TGTGCCAGTAGTATTTGGACATTAAATTCACCCCTCCACTTT. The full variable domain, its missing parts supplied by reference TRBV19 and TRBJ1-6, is DGGITQSPKYLFRKEGQNVTLSCEQNLNHDAMYWYRQDPGQGLRLIYYSQIVNDFQKGDIAEGYSVSREKKESFPLTVTSAQKNPTAFYLCASSIWTLNSPLHFGNGTRLTVT.

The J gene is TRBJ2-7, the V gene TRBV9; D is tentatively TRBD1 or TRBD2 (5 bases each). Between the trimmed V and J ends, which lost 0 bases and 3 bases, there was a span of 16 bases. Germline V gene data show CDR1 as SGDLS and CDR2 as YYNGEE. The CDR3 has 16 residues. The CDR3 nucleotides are TGTGCCAGCAGCGTAGGGTTCCGGGACGGATTCTACGAGCAGTACTTC. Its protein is CASSVGFRDGFYEQYF.

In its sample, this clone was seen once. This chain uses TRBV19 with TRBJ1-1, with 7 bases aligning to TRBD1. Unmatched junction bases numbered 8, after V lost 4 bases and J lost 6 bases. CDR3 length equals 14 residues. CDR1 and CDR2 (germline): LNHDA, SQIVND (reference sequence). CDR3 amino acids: CASSTPGQISEAFF. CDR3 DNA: TGTGCCAGTAGTACCCCGGGACAGATCTCTGAAGCTTTCTTT.

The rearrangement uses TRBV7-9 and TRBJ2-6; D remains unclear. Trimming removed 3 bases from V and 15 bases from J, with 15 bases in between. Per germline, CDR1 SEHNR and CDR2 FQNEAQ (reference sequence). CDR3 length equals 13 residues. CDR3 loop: CASSLGLMEGLTF. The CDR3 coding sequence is TGTGCCAGCAGCTTGGGTCTAATGGAAGGCCTGACTTTC.

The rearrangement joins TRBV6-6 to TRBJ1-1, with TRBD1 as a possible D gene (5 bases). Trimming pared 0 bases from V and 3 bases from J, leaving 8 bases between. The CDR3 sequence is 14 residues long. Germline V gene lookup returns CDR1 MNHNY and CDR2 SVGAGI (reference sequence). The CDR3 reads CASSYSPGDTEAFF. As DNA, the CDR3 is TGTGCCAGCAGTTACTCGCCGGGGGACACTGAAGCTTTCTTT.

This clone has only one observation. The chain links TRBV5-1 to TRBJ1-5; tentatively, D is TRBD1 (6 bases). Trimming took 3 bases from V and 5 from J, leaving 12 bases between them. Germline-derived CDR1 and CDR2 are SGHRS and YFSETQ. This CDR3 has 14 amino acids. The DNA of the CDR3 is TGCGCCAGCAGCTCAACAGGGTTTGATCAGCCCCAGCATTTT. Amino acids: CASSSTGFDQPQHF.

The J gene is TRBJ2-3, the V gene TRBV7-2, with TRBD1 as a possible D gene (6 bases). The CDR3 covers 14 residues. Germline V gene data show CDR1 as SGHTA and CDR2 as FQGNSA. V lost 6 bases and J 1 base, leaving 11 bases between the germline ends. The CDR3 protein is CASRLSGGTDTQYF. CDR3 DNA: TGTGCCAGCAGACTGTCAGGGGGCACAGATACGCAGTATTTT.